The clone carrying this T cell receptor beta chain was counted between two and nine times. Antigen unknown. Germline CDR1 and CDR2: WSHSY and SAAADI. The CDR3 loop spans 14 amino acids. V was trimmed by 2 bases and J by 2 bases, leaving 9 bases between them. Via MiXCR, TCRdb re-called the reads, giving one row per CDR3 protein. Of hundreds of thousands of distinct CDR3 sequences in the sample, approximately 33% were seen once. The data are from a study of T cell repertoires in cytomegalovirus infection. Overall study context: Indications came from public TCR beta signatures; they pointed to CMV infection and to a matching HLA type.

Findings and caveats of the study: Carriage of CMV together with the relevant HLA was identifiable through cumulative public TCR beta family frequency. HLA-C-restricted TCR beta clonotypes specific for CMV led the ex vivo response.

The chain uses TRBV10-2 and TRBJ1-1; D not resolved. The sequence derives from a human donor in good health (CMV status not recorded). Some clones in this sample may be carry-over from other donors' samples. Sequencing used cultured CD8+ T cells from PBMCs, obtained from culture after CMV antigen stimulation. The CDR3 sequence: CASSETGGNTEAFF. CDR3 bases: TGCGCCAGCAGTGAGACTGGAGGAAACACTGAAGCTTTCTTT.